These T cell receptor beta chains were read from a single sample in a study of CD8 T cells in ankylosing spondylitis. TCRdb called the 5' RACE reads again in MiXCR, with one record for every CDR3 protein. The table records about 540,000 distinct CDR3 sequences, roughly 13% of them present only once. Sample: blood, either unsorted or a sorted T cell fraction (not recorded which). The origin of the receptors is a male donor with ankylosing spondylitis. CDR3s include the opening cysteine and the closing phenylalanine or tryptophan. Fields, in order: V gene, CDR3 length, D gene, clone size, J gene, CDR3 protein, CDR3 DNA. A D gene is named only where the DNA matches it firmly. Clone size, where shown, is once, few, many, or a class for clones that have expanded.

TRBV12-3/TRBV12-4	16	TRBD1	few	TRBJ1-3	CASSLRTGGRGNTIYF	TGTGCCAGCAGTTTGAGAACAGGGGGACGTGGAAACACCATATATTTT
TRBV10-1	16	.	few	TRBJ2-7	CASSGSGGSDLYEQYF	TGCGCCAGCAGTGGGTCCGGGGGTAGCGACCTCTACGAGCAGTACTTC
TRBV19	16	TRBD2	few	TRBJ2-1	CASSIDSAGAYNEQFF	TGTGCCAGTAGTATCGATTCGGCGGGAGCCTACAATGAGCAGTTCTTC
TRBV19	13	.	.	TRBJ1-1	CASTQGWHTEAFF	TGTGCCAGCACCCAGGGGTGGCACACTGAAGCTTTCTTT
TRBV10-3	13	TRBD2	few	TRBJ2-1	CAIMAGEGNEQFF	TGTGCCATCATGGCGGGAGAGGGGAATGAGCAGTTCTTC
TRBV7-2	17	TRBD2	.	TRBJ2-5	CASSLRLRLAGSETQYF	TGTGCCAGCAGCTTGAGGTTGCGGCTAGCGGGATCAGAGACCCAGTACTTC
TRBV7-6	13	.	.	TRBJ1-2	CASSLGTGKGYTF	TGTGCCAGCAGCTTAGGGACTGGGAAAGGCTACACCTTC
TRBV11-2	14	.	few	TRBJ1-6	CASSKGWGNSPLHF	TGTGCCAGCAGCAAAGGGTGGGGTAATTCACCCCTCCACTTT
TRBV12-5	13	.	few	TRBJ2-3	CASGLAGTDTQYF	TGTGCTAGTGGTTTGGCCGGCACAGATACGCAGTATTTT
TRBV9	13	.	.	TRBJ2-3	CASSVWRTDTQYF	TGTGCCAGCAGCGTCTGGAGGACAGATACGCAGTATTTT
TRBV29-1	17	TRBD2	many	TRBJ2-2	CSVPPPGLAGGIGELFF	TGCAGCGTCCCCCCCCCGGGACTAGCGGGAGGTATCGGGGAGCTGTTTTTT
TRBV7-2	16	.	few	TRBJ2-2	CASSSNPLAYTGELFF	TGTGCCAGCAGCTCCAACCCTCTAGCGTACACCGGGGAGCTGTTTTTT
TRBV20-1	15	.	few	TRBJ1-5	CSARTQADSNQPQHF	TGCAGTGCTAGAACACAGGCAGATAGCAATCAGCCCCAGCATTTT
TRBV7-9	14	TRBD2	.	TRBJ2-3	CASSFAGGTDTQYF	TGTGCCAGCAGCTTTGCGGGAGGAACAGATACGCAGTATTTT
TRBV2	13	TRBD1	few	TRBJ2-1	CASSVTGDNEQFF	TGTGCCAGCAGTGTCACAGGGGACAATGAGCAGTTCTTC